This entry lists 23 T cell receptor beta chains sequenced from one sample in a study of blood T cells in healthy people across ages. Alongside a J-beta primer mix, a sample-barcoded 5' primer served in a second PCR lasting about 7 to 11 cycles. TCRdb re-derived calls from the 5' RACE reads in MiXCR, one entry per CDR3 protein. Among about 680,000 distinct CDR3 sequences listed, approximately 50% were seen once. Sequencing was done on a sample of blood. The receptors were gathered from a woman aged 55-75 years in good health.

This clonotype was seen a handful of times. CDR3 bases: TGTGCCAGCAGCCAAGGGTGGAGGGAAAACATTCAGTACTTC. This translates into CASSQGWRENIQYF. The chain links TRBV3-1 to TRBJ2-4; D is possibly TRBD2 (6 bases). Germline CDR1 is LGHDT and CDR2 is YNNKEL (reference sequence). V was trimmed by 1 base and J by 5 bases, leaving 9 bases between them. This CDR3 has 14 amino acids.

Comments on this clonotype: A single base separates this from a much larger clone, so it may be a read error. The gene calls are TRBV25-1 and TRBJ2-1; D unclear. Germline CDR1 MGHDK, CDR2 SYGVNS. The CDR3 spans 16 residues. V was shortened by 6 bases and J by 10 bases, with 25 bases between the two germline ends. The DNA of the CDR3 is TGTGCCAGCAGCCGTTTTAGGGCAGGTCACTACTACGAGCAGTTCTTC. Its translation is CASSRFRAGHYYEQFF.

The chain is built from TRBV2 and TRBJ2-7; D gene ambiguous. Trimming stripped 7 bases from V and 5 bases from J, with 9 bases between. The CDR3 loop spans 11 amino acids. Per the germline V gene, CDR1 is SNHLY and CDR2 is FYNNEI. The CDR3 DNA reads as TGTGCCAGCACCGTGATGGACGAGCAGTACTTC. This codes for CASTVMDEQYF.

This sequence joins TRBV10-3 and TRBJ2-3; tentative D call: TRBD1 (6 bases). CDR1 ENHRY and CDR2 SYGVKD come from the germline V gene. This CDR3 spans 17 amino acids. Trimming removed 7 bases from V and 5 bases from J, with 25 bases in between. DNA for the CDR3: TGTGCCATCAAGCCGGGACAAGCGGACATTTTTAGAGATACGCAGTATTTT. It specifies CAIKPGQADIFRDTQYF.

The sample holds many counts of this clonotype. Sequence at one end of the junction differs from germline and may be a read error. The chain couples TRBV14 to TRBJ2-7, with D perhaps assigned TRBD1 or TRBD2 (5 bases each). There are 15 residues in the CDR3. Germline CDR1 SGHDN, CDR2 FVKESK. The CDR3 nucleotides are TGCGCCAGCAGCCAAGTATGGGGGAGCTCCTACGAGCAGTACTTC. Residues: CASSQVWGSSYEQYF. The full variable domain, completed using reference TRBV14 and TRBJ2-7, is EAGVTQFPSHSVIEKGQTVTLRCDPISGHDNLYWYRRVMGKEIKFLLHFVKESKQDESGMPNNRFLAERTGGTYSTLKVQPAELEDSGVYFCASSQVWGSSYEQYFGPGTRLTVT.

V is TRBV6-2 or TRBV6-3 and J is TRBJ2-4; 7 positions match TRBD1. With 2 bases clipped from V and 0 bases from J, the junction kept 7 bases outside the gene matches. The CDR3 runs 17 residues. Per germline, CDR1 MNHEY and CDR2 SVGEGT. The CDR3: CASSYNRQGLAKNIQYF. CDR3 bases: TGTGCCAGCAGTTACAACAGACAGGGCCTAGCCAAAAACATTCAGTACTTC.

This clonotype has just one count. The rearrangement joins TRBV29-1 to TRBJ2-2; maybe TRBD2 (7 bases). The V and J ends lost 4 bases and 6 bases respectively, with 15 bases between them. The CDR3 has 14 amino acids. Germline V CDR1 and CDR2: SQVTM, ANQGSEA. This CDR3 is CSVGGGQGPGELFF. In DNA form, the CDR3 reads TGCAGCGTTGGGGGGGGACAAGGGCCCGGGGAGCTGTTTTTT.

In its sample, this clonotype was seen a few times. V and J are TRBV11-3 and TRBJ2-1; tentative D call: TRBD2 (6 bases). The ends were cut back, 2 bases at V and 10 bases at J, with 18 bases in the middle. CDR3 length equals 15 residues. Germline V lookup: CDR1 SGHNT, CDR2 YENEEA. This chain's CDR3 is CASSLLSGSGKEQFF. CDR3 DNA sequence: TGTGCCAGCAGCTTACTTAGCGGCTCAGGTAAAGAGCAGTTCTTC.

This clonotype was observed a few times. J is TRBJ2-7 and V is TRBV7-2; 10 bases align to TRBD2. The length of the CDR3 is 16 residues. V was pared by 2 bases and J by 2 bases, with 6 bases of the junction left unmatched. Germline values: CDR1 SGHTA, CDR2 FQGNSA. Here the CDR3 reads CASSLKREGPPYEQYF. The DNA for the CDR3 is TGTGCCAGCAGCTTAAAGCGGGAGGGCCCCCCCTACGAGCAGTACTTC.

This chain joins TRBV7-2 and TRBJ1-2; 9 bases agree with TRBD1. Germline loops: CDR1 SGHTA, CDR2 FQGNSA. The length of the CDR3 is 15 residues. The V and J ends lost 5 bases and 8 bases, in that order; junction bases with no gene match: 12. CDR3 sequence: CASSTEGTGIRGYTF. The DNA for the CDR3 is TGTGCCAGCAGCACCGAGGGGACAGGGATCCGAGGCTACACCTTC. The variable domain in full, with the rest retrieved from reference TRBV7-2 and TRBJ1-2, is GAGVSQSPSNKVTEKGKDVELRCDPISGHTALYWYRQSLGQGLEFLIYFQGNSAPDKSGLPSDRFSAERTGGSVSTLTIQRTQQEDSAVYLCASSTEGTGIRGYTFGSGTRLTVV.

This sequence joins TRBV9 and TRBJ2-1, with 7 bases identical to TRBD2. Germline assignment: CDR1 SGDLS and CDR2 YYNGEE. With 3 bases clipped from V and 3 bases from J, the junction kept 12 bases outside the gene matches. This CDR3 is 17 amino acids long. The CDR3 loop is CASSGGRWEGRYNEQFF. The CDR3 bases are TGTGCCAGCAGCGGGGGAAGGTGGGAGGGGCGCTACAATGAGCAGTTCTTC.

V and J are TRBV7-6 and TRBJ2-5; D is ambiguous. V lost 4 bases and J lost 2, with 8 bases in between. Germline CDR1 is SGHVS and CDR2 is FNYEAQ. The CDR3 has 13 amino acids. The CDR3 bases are TGTGCCAGCAGCTACGGGCCTCAAGAGACCCAGTACTTC. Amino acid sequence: CASSYGPQETQYF.

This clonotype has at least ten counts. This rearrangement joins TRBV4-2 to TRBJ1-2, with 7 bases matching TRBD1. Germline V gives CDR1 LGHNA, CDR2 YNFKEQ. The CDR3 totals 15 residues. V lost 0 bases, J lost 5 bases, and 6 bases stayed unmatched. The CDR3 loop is CASSQDEGASYGYTF. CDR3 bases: TGTGCCAGCAGCCAAGATGAGGGGGCTTCTTATGGCTACACCTTC.

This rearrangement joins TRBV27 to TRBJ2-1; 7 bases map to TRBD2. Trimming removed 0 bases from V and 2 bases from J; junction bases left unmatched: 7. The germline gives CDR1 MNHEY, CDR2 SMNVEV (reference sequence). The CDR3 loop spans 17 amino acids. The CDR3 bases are TGTGCCAGCAGTTTATCGGGAGGGAGCTCAGCCTACAATGAGCAGTTCTTC. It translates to CASSLSGGSSAYNEQFF.

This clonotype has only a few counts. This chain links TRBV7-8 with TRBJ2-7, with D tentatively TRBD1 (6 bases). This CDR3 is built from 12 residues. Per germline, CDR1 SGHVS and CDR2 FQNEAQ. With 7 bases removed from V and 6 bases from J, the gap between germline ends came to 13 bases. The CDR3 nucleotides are TGTGCCAGCACCCTGACAGGAAGCGAGCAGTACTTC. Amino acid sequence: CASTLTGSEQYF.

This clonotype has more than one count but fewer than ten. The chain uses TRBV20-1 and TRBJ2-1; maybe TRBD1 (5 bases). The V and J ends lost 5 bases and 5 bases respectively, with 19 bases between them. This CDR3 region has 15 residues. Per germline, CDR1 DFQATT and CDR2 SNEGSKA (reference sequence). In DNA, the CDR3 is TGCAGTGCTCTGGCCCAGGGTTCTTACCACAATGAGCAGTTCTTC. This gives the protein CSALAQGSYHNEQFF.

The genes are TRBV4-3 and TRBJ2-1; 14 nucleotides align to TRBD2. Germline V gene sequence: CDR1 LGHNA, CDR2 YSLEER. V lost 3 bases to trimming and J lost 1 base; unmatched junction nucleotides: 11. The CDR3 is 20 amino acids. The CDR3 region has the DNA TGCGCCAGCAGCCACCTGGGACTAGCGGGAGAAAGTCGTTCCTACAATGAGCAGTTCTTC. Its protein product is CASSHLGLAGESRSYNEQFF.

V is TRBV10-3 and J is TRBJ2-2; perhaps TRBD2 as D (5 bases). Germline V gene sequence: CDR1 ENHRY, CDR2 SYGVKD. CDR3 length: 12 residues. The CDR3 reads CASRGSTGELFF. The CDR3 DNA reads TGTGCTTCTCGGGGAAGTACCGGGGAGCTGTTTTTT.

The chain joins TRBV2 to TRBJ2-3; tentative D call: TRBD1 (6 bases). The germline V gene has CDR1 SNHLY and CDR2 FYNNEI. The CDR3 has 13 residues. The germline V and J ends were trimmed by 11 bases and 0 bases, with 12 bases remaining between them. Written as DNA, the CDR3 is TGTGCCGGCGAAACAGGGAGCACAGATACGCAGTATTTT. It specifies CAGETGSTDTQYF.

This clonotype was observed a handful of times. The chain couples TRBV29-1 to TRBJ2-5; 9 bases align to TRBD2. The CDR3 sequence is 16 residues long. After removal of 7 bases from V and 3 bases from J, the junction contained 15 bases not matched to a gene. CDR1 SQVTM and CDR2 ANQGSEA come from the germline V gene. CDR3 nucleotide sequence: TGCAGCGATGTGAACGCTAGCGGGAATCGTAAAGAGACCCAGTACTTC. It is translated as CSDVNASGNRKETQYF.

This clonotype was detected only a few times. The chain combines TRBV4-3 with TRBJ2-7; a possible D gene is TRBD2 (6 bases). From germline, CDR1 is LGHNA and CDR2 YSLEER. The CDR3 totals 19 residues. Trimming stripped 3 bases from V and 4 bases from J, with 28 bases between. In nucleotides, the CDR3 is TGCGCCAGCAGCCAGTATGCTACGTTAGGGGCGGGAACTTATTACGAGCAGTACTTC. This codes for CASSQYATLGAGTYYEQYF.

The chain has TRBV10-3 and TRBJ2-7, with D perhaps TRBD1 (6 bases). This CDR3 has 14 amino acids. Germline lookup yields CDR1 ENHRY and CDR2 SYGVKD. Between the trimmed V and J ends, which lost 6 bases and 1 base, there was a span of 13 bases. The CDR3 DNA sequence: TGTGCCATCAGAGGGGGACGGAATTCCTACGAGCAGTACTTC. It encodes CAIRGGRNSYEQYF.

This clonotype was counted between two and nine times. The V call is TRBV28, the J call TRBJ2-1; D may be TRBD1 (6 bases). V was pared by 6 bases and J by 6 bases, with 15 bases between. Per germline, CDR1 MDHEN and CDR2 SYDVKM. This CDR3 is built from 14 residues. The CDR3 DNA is TGTGCCAGCAGCCCACCCTACAGGGTCAATGAGCAGTTCTTC. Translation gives CASSPPYRVNEQFF.